Below, 12 T cell receptor beta chains from the same sample are listed, as sequenced in a study of cytomegalovirus exposure and HLA in healthy donors. Primers included in the PCR were 60 Vbeta and 13 Jbeta primers. Profiling relied on immunoSEQ multiplex PCR, and the TCRdb table lists in-frame clones only, not all of them. The sample contains a few hundred thousand clones, around 81% of which appear only once. Sequenced material: PBMCs. These receptor sequences come from a woman aged 55 to 70 in good health and CMV-seropositive.

The CDR3 nucleotides read TGTGCCAGCAGCCCTAGAGCTAGACAGGTACCTGAGTACGAGCAGTACTTC. Encoded protein: CASSPRARQVPEYEQYF. V and J are TRBV7-8 and TRBJ2-7; D perhaps matches TRBD1 (6 bases). V was clipped by 5 bases and J by 4 bases, with 24 bases between them. Germline V CDR1 and CDR2: SGHVS, FQNEAQ. The CDR3 is 17 amino acids.

The J gene is TRBJ2-7, the V gene TRBV7-2, with a possible D match to TRBD1 (6 bases). Germline V gene lookup returns CDR1 SGHTA and CDR2 FQGNSA. Trimming took off 5 bases at V and 3 bases at J, with 17 bases between the two ends. CDR3 length: 15 residues. The CDR3 sequence: CASSPQPGHYYEQYF. As DNA, the CDR3 is TGTGCCAGCAGCCCCCAACCGGGACACTACTACGAGCAGTACTTC.

This sequence joins TRBV9 and TRBJ2-5; TRBD2 matches at 8 bases. The CDR3 runs 14 residues. Germline CDR1 reads SGDLS; CDR2 reads YYNGEE. After removal of 1 base from V and 5 bases from J, the junction contained 4 bases not matched to a gene. CDR3 DNA: TGTGCCAGCAGCGTAAGAGCGGGAGTCGAGACCCAGTACTTC. Its translation is CASSVRAGVETQYF.

The chain carries TRBV7-9 and TRBJ2-7, with D unresolved. This CDR3 region has 16 residues. Germline V gives CDR1 SEHNR, CDR2 FQNEAQ (reference sequence). V was trimmed by 2 bases and J by 6 bases, leaving 20 bases between them. The CDR3 loop is CASSLSRNFGSGEQYF. DNA for the CDR3: TGTGCCAGCAGCTTATCGCGGAACTTTGGGTCTGGCGAGCAGTACTTC. The full variable domain, completed using reference TRBV7-9 and TRBJ2-7, is DTGVSQNPRHKITKRGQNVTFRCDPISEHNRLYWYRQTLGQGPEFLTYFQNEAQLEKSRLLSDRFSAERPKGSFSTLEIQRTEQGDSAMYLCASSLSRNFGSGEQYFGPGTRLTVT.

The rearrangement uses TRBV2 and TRBJ1-6; possibly TRBD1 for D (6 bases). V lost 4 bases to trimming and J lost 9 bases, with 13 bases between them. The V gene's germline CDR1 is SNHLY and CDR2 FYNNEI. The CDR3 length is 14 residues. Here the CDR3 DNA reads TGTGCCAGCAGTGCCCGGGACATCTCTTCACCCCTCCACTTT. Amino acid sequence: CASSARDISSPLHF.

This chain uses TRBV28 with TRBJ2-2, with 7 bases that match TRBD2. The CDR3 has 17 residues. V was clipped by 5 bases and J by 1 base; unmatched bases: 10. CDR1 is MDHEN and CDR2 is SYDVKM in the germline V gene. The CDR3 DNA reads TGTGCCAGCAGTCCTCTTCTCCTAGCGGTGAACACCGGGGAGCTGTTTTTT. Protein: CASSPLLLAVNTGELFF.

The V call is TRBV2, the J call TRBJ1-5; no firm D call. V gave up 6 bases and J gave up 0 bases, with 9 bases separating them. Germline V lookup: CDR1 SNHLY, CDR2 FYNNEI. This CDR3 is 14 amino acids long. The CDR3 reads CASSPDYSNQPQHF. In DNA, the CDR3 is TGTGCCAGCAGCCCTGACTATAGCAATCAGCCCCAGCATTTT.

To note about this clone: At one end the junction does not follow the germline gene, possibly because of a read error. The genes are TRBV7-9 and TRBJ1-1; TRBD1 might be the D (6 bases). This CDR3 has 13 amino acids. The germline CDR1 and CDR2 sequences are SEHNR and FQNEAQ (reference sequence). CDR3 nucleotides: TGTTCCAGCAGCTTAGGTGGGGGCGATGAAGCTTTCTTT. It translates to CSSSLGGGDEAFF.

The chain joins TRBV19 to TRBJ2-7; D possibly corresponds to TRBD2 (6 bases). CDR3 length: 15 amino acids. The germline gives CDR1 LNHDA, CDR2 SQIVND (reference sequence). Between the trimmed V and J ends, which lost 3 bases and 2 bases, there was a span of 14 bases. CDR3 amino acids: CASSMRRDETYEQYF. CDR3 in DNA: TGTGCCAGTAGTATGAGGCGGGACGAGACCTACGAGCAGTACTTC.

In DNA, the CDR3 is TGTGCCAGCAGCGCGGGACAGGGGTCGGGAGGCTATGGCTACACCTTC. This encodes CASSAGQGSGGYGYTF. The chain uses TRBV7-6 and TRBJ1-2, with 10 bases aligning to TRBD1. CDR1 is SGHVS and CDR2 is FNYEAQ in the germline V gene. Trimming removed 5 bases from V and 4 bases from J; junction bases left unmatched: 10. CDR3 length: 16 amino acids. The complete variable domain, with remaining parts taken from reference TRBV7-6 and TRBJ1-2, reads GAGVSQSPRYKVTKRGQDVALRCDPISGHVSLYWYRQALGQGPEFLTYFNYEAQQDKSGLPNDRFSAERPEGSISTLTIQRTEQRDSAMYRCASSAGQGSGGYGYTFGSGTRLTVV.

J is TRBJ1-1 and V is TRBV19, with TRBD1 as a possible D gene (5 bases). This CDR3 comprises 14 residues. V lost 9 bases to trimming and J lost 2 bases, with 16 bases between them. Looked up from germline, CDR1 is LNHDA and CDR2 is SQIVND (reference sequence). CDR3 amino acids: CASHRTGSNTEAFF. In DNA form, the CDR3 reads TGTGCCAGCCACAGAACAGGTTCAAACACTGAAGCTTTCTTT. Complete variable domain (other parts from reference TRBV19 and TRBJ1-1): DGGITQSPKYLFRKEGQNVTLSCEQNLNHDAMYWYRQDPGQGLRLIYYSQIVNDFQKGDIAEGYSVSREKKESFPLTVTSAQKNPTAFYLCASHRTGSNTEAFFGQGTRLTVV.

Only one count was recorded for this clone. The J gene is TRBJ1-5, the V gene TRBV27; TRBD1 matches 8 bases. The CDR3 extends over 18 amino acids. V dropped 4 bases and J dropped 9; count of bases not matched to a gene: 20. Per the germline V gene, CDR1 is MNHEY and CDR2 is SMNVEV (reference sequence). The CDR3: CASSSHWGGQGQDAPQHF. The DNA for the CDR3 is TGTGCCAGCAGTTCCCACTGGGGAGGACAGGGTCAGGACGCGCCCCAGCATTTT.